In its sample, the clone carrying this T cell receptor beta chain was seen a few times. Its antigen is still unknown. PCR used 60 Vbeta primers and 13 Jbeta primers. Data came from immunoSEQ multiplex PCR; TCRdb stores just in-frame clones and leaves some out. The sample yields 150,000 to 200,000 clones, around 86% seen once. The sample originates from a study of cytomegalovirus exposure and HLA in healthy donors. Regarding the study as a whole: Researchers catalogued about 150 TCR beta chains as cytomegalovirus-associated.

Source material: PBMCs. The receptor's source is a human donor in good health.

The CDR3 is CASSQVGTGANVLTF. The CDR3 bases are TGTGCCAGCAGCCAAGTAGGGACAGGGGCCAACGTCCTGACTTTC. J is TRBJ2-6 and V is TRBV14, with D tentatively TRBD1 (6 bases). Trimming removed 1 base from V and 4 bases from J, with 8 bases in between. Germline assignment: CDR1 SGHDN and CDR2 FVKESK. The CDR3 totals 15 residues.